This section outlines one T cell receptor beta chain sequence together with its context. Its antigen is as yet unknown. TCRdb's table, derived via immunoSEQ multiplex PCR, lists solely in-frame clones and lacks some. The sample lists tens of thousands of clones, about 89% seen once, with approximately 2.2% in the top ten. The CDR3 length is 13 residues. Germline lookup yields CDR1 SGDLS and CDR2 YYNGEE. The V end was cut by 0 bases, the J end by 1 base, with 4 bases between. The sample belongs to a study of graft-versus-host responses after intestinal transplantation. Study-wide background: Recipients had transplants, and these were multivisceral, liver-intestinal, or isolated intestinal. Study-level results: Present in recipient marrow, GvH clones included some that appeared first in ileum or blood.

This sequence joins TRBV9 and TRBJ1-2, with D uncertain. Sequenced here: PBMCs, sampled about 310 days after intestinal transplant. The source of this sequence is a human patient who received an intestinal transplant, so some T cells may come from the graft donor. The CDR3 sequence: CASSVDDNYGYTF. CDR3 sequence (DNA): TGTGCCAGCAGCGTAGACGATAACTATGGCTACACCTTC.